The present T cell receptor (beta chain) was sequenced within a study of blood T cell repertoires in COVID-19. CDR1 MDHEN and CDR2 SYDVKM come from the germline V gene. CDR3 length: 21 amino acids. V shed 3 bases and J 7 bases; nucleotides not matched to a gene: 24. This clone was seen only once. Some clones are missing from TCRdb's copy, which holds only in-frame ones; the method was immunoSEQ multiplex PCR. In the table there are 78,000 or so clones, roughly 90% of which are singletons. The V gene is TRBV28, the J gene TRBJ1-4; 9 nucleotides match TRBD1. The receptor was derived from a woman aged 45-60 years with acute or convalescent COVID-19. Sequences were obtained from peripheral blood. The CDR3 spells CASSFNLSLRPGTGFSEKLFF. The CDR3 nucleotides are TGTGCCAGCAGTTTCAACCTGTCATTACGTCCCGGGACAGGGTTTAGTGAAAAACTGTTTTTT. The full variable domain, its missing parts supplied by reference TRBV28 and TRBJ1-4, is DVKVTQSSRYLVKRTGEKVFLECVQDMDHENMFWYRQDPGLGLRLIYFSYDVKMKEKGDIPEGYSVSREKKERFSLILESASTNQTSMYLCASSFNLSLRPGTGFSEKLFFGSGTQLSVL.